This TCR beta chain was sequenced for a study of cytomegalovirus exposure and HLA in healthy donors. Overall study findings and caveats: Cytomegalovirus-associated TCR beta chains were listed, numbering 164.

Donors counted as nominally healthy when sampled, yet unrecorded immune exposures were likely. The primer mix had 60 Vbeta and 13 Jbeta primers. The assay was immunoSEQ multiplex PCR, and TCRdb's table has in-frame clones only and misses some. The repertoire holds about 200,000 clones, with 80% to 85% as singletons. The V gene's germline CDR1 is MNHEY and CDR2 SMNVEV (reference sequence). The germline V and J ends were trimmed by 6 bases and 0 bases, with 15 bases remaining between them. The CDR3 contains 15 residues. Of note for this clone: Its antigen is currently unknown.

The sequence was collected from a woman in her 40s in good health and CMV-seronegative. The sequencing input was PBMCs. The chain combines TRBV27 with TRBJ2-7, with D perhaps TRBD1 (6 bases). This CDR3 reads CASSQTGSSSYEQYF. DNA of the CDR3: TGTGCCAGCAGCCAGACAGGATCTAGCTCCTACGAGCAGTACTTC.